This record concerns one TCR beta chain sequence. Its antigen is not identified. Unique molecular identifiers were present in the TCR beta cDNA libraries. Each CDR3 protein is one row after TCRdb ran MiXCR on the PCR reads. Of 750,000 to 950,000 distinct CDR3 sequences in the sample, about 50% are singletons; the top ten hold about 4.5%. The sample belongs to a study of post-analysis software for immune sequencing data. General study points: In patients, about 5 TRBV segments were more frequent than in controls, with TRBV5-6, TRBV5-1 and TRBV20-1 among them.

CDR1 and CDR2 (germline): SGHRS, YFSETQ. The CDR3 is 15 residues long. Trimming stripped 0 bases from V and 5 bases from J, with 14 bases between. The origin of this receptor is a girl aged 5-17 years with multiple sclerosis. This chain joins TRBV5-1 and TRBJ2-5; no clear D gene. Sequenced material: blood. The DNA for the CDR3 is TGCGCCAGCAGCTTGGCCACACTCACCGGGGAGACCCAGTACTTC. Translation: CASSLATLTGETQYF.